The clone carrying this T cell receptor (beta chain) was seen more than once but under ten times. Antigen: not known. TCRdb called the RT-PCR reads again in MiXCR, with one record for every CDR3 protein. Of 450,000 to 600,000 distinct CDR3 sequences listed, 16% are singletons. The CDR3 is 14 amino acids. Germline CDR1 SQVTM, CDR2 ANQGSEA. V trimming: 8 bases; J trimming: 3 bases; junction bases outside the gene matches: 9. This entry belongs to a study of response to subunit inactivated influenza vaccine. Study results and limitations: Every seasonal influenza vaccination brings in few new T cells, the authors suggested.

The receptor was derived from a man aged 50 to 69 who received an inactivated influenza vaccine. V usage is TRBV29-1 and J usage is TRBJ1-2; 10 nucleotides align to TRBD1. Specimen: CD4+ T cells sorted from PBMCs, collected around 25 months after vaccination. CDR3 coding DNA: TGCAGCTGCACCGGGACAGGGGCTCACTATGGCTACACCTTC. This translates into CSCTGTGAHYGYTF.